This T cell receptor (beta chain) was recorded in a study of shared T cell receptors in the human thymus. The method was immunoSEQ multiplex PCR; TCRdb's version includes in-frame clones alone and lacks a portion of them. The table records hundreds of thousands of clones, roughly 90% of them present only once. V shed 4 bases and J shed 0 bases, with 12 bases lying between them. This CDR3 spans 15 amino acids. Per the germline V gene, CDR1 is SGHVT and CDR2 is SQSDAQ. This sample was shared with a second study, whose subject was human thymus T cells. That work states: Unrelated individuals were reported by related research to share highly overlapping thymic repertoires.

The chain links TRBV7-4 to TRBJ2-5; TRBD1 is a possible D gene (6 bases). The sequence was collected from a boy under three years old with a congenital heart defect. Sequenced input: thymocytes. The CDR3 spells CASSSRDTNQETQYF. CDR3 nucleotides: TGTGCCAGCAGCTCCCGGGACACTAACCAAGAGACCCAGTACTTC.